This note documents a single TCR beta chain sequence. As yet, its antigen is unknown. Generated by immunoSEQ multiplex PCR, the TCRdb table keeps only in-frame clones and is missing some. This table holds approximately 300,000 clones, roughly nine tenths found once. The donors were in the roughly 120-subject validation cohort, distinct from the roughly 700-subject first cohort. Trimming removed 5 bases from V and 6 bases from J; junction bases left unmatched: 6. CDR1 ENHRY and CDR2 SYGVKD come from the germline V gene. This CDR3 is 13 amino acids long. The data are from a study of cytomegalovirus exposure and HLA in healthy donors. Study overall: Later, an analysis reported that the roughly 120 validation repertoires had used the same platform as the approximately 630 first-cohort repertoires.

Study-level results: The dataset shows that most TCR sequences were rare, while some public TCRs occurred in many donors. Later, an analysis found that TCR clusters from the first cohort tended to co-occur in the 95 to 150 validation repertoires.

The chain joins TRBV10-3 to TRBJ1-1; 7 positions match TRBD1. The sequenced sample was PBMCs. The TCR was taken from a woman aged 25-40 years in good health and CMV-seropositive. The CDR3 nucleotides are TGTGCCATCAGTTTGCAGGGGGGAGCTGAAGCTTTCTTT. Its translation is CAISLQGGAEAFF.